This is a list of T cell receptor beta chains from one sample in a study of OX40 agonist ivuxolimab in advanced cancers. The assay was immunoSEQ multiplex PCR, and TCRdb's table has in-frame clones only and misses some. The sample includes approximately 77,000 clones, 85% to 90% of them seen just once. This material consisted of CD4+ or CD8+ T cells sorted from blood, taken in a trial of the OX40 agonist ivuxolimab. These TCRs come from an adult with an advanced solid tumor such as melanoma, head and neck, liver or kidney cancer. Each CDR3 is given with its conserved first and last residue. Fields, in order: CDR3 length, V gene, J gene, CDR3 protein.

length: 13
V: TRBV5-1
J: TRBJ1-2
CDR3: CASSLDANYGYTF

length: 16
V: TRBV6-6
J: TRBJ2-2
CDR3: CASSYLGHTNTGELFF

length: 14
V: TRBV6-5
J: TRBJ1-5
CDR3: CASSPLGGNQPQHF

length: 16
V: TRBV4-3
J: TRBJ2-7
CDR3: CASSQLAGTSSYEQYF

length: 12
V: TRBV6-5
J: TRBJ2-7
CDR3: CASSYRGYEQYF

length: 13
V: TRBV6-6
J: TRBJ2-7
CDR3: CASSASGSYEQYF

length: 16
V: TRBV15
J: TRBJ2-7
CDR3: CATSRLLGQGDREQYF

length: 16
V: TRBV6-5
J: TRBJ1-2
CDR3: CASSYSPAGGGYGYTF

length: 15
V: TRBV5-1
J: TRBJ2-5
CDR3: CASSLVSASGETQYF

length: 15
V: TRBV9
J: TRBJ1-1
CDR3: CASSARTGSNTEAFF

length: 15
V: TRBV5-1
J: TRBJ2-3
CDR3: CASSFPGGSTDTQYF

length: 14
V: TRBV7-9
J: TRBJ1-1
CDR3: CASSLGQMNTEAFF

length: 14
V: TRBV5-4
J: NA
CDR3: CASSSHRGTYEQYF

length: 11
V: TRBV7-8
J: TRBJ2-3
CDR3: CASSLIDTQYF

length: 15
V: TRBV7-8
J: TRBJ1-5
CDR3: CASSLGSLVNQPQHF

length: 11
V: TRBV5-4
J: TRBJ2-7
CDR3: CASSSKYEQYF

length: 13
V: TRBV30
J: TRBJ1-6
CDR3: CAWKGPGDSPLHF

length: 14
V: TRBV2
J: TRBJ2-1
CDR3: CAIIFGNSYNEQFF

length: 15
V: TRBV7-9
J: TRBJ2-3
CDR3: CASSLVAGGTDTQYF

length: 16
V: TRBV9
J: TRBJ1-1
CDR3: CASSAPYEGMNTEAFF

length: 13
V: TRBV5-4
J: TRBJ2-3
CDR3: CASSSTSSDTQYF

length: 18
V: TRBV9
J: TRBJ2-1
CDR3: CASSVARVAGGLGNEQFF

length: 15
V: TRBV2
J: TRBJ2-3
CDR3: CASSGETSIKDTQYF

length: 14
V: TRBV5-1
J: TRBJ2-1
CDR3: CASSTGAINNEQFF

length: 12
V: TRBV11-2
J: NA
CDR3: CASSSPGFEQYF

length: 16
V: TRBV7-8
J: TRBJ1-1
CDR3: CASSSNRARANTEAFF

length: 15
V: TRBV27
J: TRBJ1-4
CDR3: CASSPPDSRNEKLFF

length: 16
V: TRBV5-1
J: TRBJ2-7
CDR3: CASSLDGTSYFQEQYF

length: 12
V: TRBV18
J: TRBJ1-5
CDR3: CASSLVGATQHF

length: 11
V: TRBV5-1
J: TRBJ2-3
CDR3: CASRLTDTQYF

length: 13
V: TRBV5-4
J: TRBJ2-3
CDR3: CASSLADTDTQYF

length: 14
V: TRBV19
J: TRBJ1-5
CDR3: CASSKYRVNQPQHF

length: 13
V: TRBV2
J: TRBJ2-7
CDR3: CATREGASYEQYF

length: 18
V: TRBV5-1
J: TRBJ2-6
CDR3: CASSFEQGTYSGANVLTF

length: 14
V: TRBV7-8
J: TRBJ2-4
CDR3: CASSLQDSRNIQYF

length: 16
V: TRBV27
J: TRBJ1-1
CDR3: CASSFLGQGVDTEAFF

length: 16
V: TRBV28
J: TRBJ2-2
CDR3: CASSLLAGGASGELFF

length: 14
V: TRBV7-3
J: TRBJ1-6
CDR3: CASSLQGKETPLHF

length: 13
V: TRBV7-6
J: TRBJ2-1
CDR3: CASSLRQGNEQFF

length: 13
V: TRBV7-8
J: TRBJ2-7
CDR3: CASSLASGTQQYF